This T cell receptor (beta chain) was found in a study of control samples from healthy donors and cancer patients. The assay was immunoSEQ multiplex PCR, and TCRdb's table has in-frame clones only and misses some. The sample holds 100,000 to 150,000 clones, roughly 90% seen once. The CDR3 sequence is 14 residues long. Trimming pared 2 bases from V and 7 bases from J, leaving 12 bases between. The germline V gene encodes CDR1 ENHRY and CDR2 SYGVKD. This TCR came from a man aged 50 to 59 in good health. Input material: blood. The rearrangement uses TRBV10-3 and TRBJ1-5; no clear D gene. CDR3 bases: TGTGCCATCAGTGAGGACGGTAACCGACAGCCCCAGCATTTT. This translates into CAISEDGNRQPQHF.